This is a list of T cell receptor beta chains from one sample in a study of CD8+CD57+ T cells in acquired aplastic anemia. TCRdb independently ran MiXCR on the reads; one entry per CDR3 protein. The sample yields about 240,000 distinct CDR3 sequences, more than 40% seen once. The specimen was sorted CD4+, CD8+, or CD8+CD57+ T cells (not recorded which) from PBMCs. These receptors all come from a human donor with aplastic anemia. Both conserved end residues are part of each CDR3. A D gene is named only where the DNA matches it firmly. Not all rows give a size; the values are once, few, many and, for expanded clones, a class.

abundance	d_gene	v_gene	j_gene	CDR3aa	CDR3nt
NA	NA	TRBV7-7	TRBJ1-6	CASSLSTPHF	TGTGCTAGCAGCTTATCGACCCCCCACTTT
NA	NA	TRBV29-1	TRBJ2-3	CSVERREADTQYF	TGCAGCGTTGAACGCAGGGAAGCAGATACGCAGTATTTT
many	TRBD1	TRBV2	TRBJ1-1	CASLLQGAGTEAFF	TGTGCCAGCCTATTGCAGGGGGCAGGCACTGAAGCTTTCTTT
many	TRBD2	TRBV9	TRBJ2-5	CASSPSGGGPPETQYF	TGTGCCAGCAGCCCCAGTGGCGGGGGGCCTCCGGAGACCCAGTACTTC
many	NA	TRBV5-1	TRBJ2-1	CASSLEWNEQFF	TGCGCCAGCAGCTTGGAGTGGAATGAGCAGTTCTTC
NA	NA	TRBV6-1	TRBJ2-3	CASSQIPDGGLAGDTQYF	TGTGCCAGCAGTCAAATACCCGATGGGGGCCTGGCAGGAGATACGCAGTATTTT
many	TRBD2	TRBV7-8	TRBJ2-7	CASSPLAGDTSYEQYF	TGTGCCAGCAGCCCCCTAGCGGGTGATACTTCCTACGAGCAGTACTTC
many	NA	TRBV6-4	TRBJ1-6	CASSERGLGDNSPLHF	TGTGCCAGCAGTGAGCGGGGCCTGGGGGATAATTCACCCCTCCACTTT
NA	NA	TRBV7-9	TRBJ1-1	CASSSPWAVKGTEAFF	TGTGCCAGCAGCTCACCTTGGGCGGTCAAAGGCACTGAAGCTTTCTTT
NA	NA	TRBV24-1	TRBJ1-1	CATKAVFGLRPEAFF	TGTGCCACCAAGGCCGTCTTTGGGTTGCGTCCTGAAGCTTTCTTT
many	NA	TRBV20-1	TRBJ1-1	CSAISFGGAFF	TGCAGTGCTATTAGTTTCGGGGGAGCTTTCTTT
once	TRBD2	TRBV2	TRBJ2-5	CASSLGLAGGKETQYF	TGTGCCAGCAGTTTAGGGCTAGCGGGGGGGAAAGAGACCCAGTACTTC
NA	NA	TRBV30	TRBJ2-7	CAWNTGPYEQYF	TGTGCCTGGAATACGGGGCCCTACGAGCAGTACTTC
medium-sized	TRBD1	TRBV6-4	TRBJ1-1	CASRGTENTEAFF	TGTGCCAGCAGAGGGACAGAGAACACTGAAGCTTTCTTT
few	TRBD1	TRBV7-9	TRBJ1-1	CASSRRDRGTEAFF	TGTGCCAGCTCCCGCCGGGACAGGGGCACTGAAGCTTTCTTT
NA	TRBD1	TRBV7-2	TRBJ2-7	CASSLGTGWDEQYF	TGTGCCAGCAGCTTAGGGACAGGATGGGACGAGCAGTACTTC
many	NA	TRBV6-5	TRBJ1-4	CASRVRDIHNEKLFF	TGTGCCAGCAGAGTCCGGGATATACATAATGAAAAACTGTTTTTT
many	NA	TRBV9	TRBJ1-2	CASSPEGPWGYGYTF	TGTGCCAGCAGCCCTGAGGGGCCATGGGGCTATGGCTACACCTTC
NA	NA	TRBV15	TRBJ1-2	CASRPALNYGYTF	TGTGCCAGCAGGCCAGCCCTAAACTATGGCTACACCTTC
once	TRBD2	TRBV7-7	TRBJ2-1	CASSLWPSGSNEQFF	TGTGCCAGCAGCTTATGGCCTAGCGGGAGCAATGAGCAGTTCTTC
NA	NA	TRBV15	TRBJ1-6	CATNPGLPGQERRSPLHF	TGTGCCACCAACCCGGGACTCCCAGGGCAGGAGCGTCGATCACCCCTCCACTTT
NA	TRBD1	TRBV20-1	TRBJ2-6	CSARDLGQGEGANVLTF	TGCAGTGCTAGAGATCTGGGACAGGGGGAAGGGGCCAACGTCCTGACTTTC
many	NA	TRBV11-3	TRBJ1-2	CASSHAPANYGYTF	TGTGCCAGCAGCCACGCCCCAGCTAACTATGGCTACACCTTC
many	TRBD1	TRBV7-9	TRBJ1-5	CASSTGAVLQPQHF	TGTGCCAGCAGCACAGGGGCAGTGCTTCAGCCCCAGCATTTT
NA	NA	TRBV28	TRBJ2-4	CASSPPGNSKNIQYF	TGTGCCAGCAGCCCACCAGGGAATTCCAAAAACATTCAGTACTTC
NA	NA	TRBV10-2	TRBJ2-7	CAAIGGGNEQYF	TGCGCCGCAATAGGTGGGGGCAACGAGCAGTACTTC
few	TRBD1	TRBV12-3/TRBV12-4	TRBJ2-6	CASSLYPSSAGGSEANVLTF	TGTGCCAGCAGTTTATATCCTTCTTCGGCAGGGGGCTCGGAGGCCAACGTCCTGACTTTC
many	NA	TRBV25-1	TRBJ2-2	CASSVQGRDTGELFF	TGTGCCAGCAGTGTACAGGGTAGGGACACCGGGGAGCTGTTTTTT
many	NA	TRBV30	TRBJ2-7	CAWSVADSYEQYF	TGTGCCTGGAGTGTCGCGGATTCCTACGAGCAGTACTTC
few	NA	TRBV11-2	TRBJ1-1	CASSPLQGMNTEAFF	TGTGCCAGCAGCCCCTTACAGGGAATGAACACTGAAGCTTTCTTT
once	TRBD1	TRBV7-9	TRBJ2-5	CASSLGTGLEETQYF	TGTGCCAGCAGCTTAGGGACAGGGCTGGAGGAGACCCAGTACTTC
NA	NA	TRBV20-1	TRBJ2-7	CSARDRAGGVYEQYF	TGCAGTGCTAGGGACCGGGCAGGCGGTGTCTACGAGCAGTACTTC
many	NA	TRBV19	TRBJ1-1	CASSLGRDMNTEAFF	TGTGCCAGTAGTTTGGGACGGGACATGAACACTGAAGCTTTCTTT
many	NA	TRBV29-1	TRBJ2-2	CSVDLANTGELFF	TGCAGCGTTGACCTAGCGAACACCGGGGAGCTGTTTTTT
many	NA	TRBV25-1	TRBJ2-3	CASSVGADTQYF	TGTGCCAGCAGTGTGGGGGCAGATACGCAGTATTTT
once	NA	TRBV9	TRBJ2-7	CASSSTGNSLPYEQYF	TGTGCCAGCAGCTCTACTGGGAACAGCTTGCCCTACGAGCAGTACTTC
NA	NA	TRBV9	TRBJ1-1	CASSVASGTEAFF	TGTGCCAGCAGCGTAGCAAGTGGCACTGAAGCTTTCTTT
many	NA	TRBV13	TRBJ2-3	CASSFLASGEALLTDTQYF	TGTGCCAGCAGCTTCCTGGCATCGGGGGAGGCACTTCTCACAGATACGCAGTATTTT
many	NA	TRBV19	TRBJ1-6	CASRRTEQPNSPLHF	TGTGCCAGTAGAAGGACAGAGCAGCCCAATTCACCCCTCCACTTT
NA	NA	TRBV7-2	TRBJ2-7	CASSALQGYEQYF	TGTGCCAGCAGCGCCCTTCAGGGATACGAGCAGTACTTC
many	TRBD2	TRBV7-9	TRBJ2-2	CASNLDASGVGGELFF	TGTGCCAGCAACCTCGATGCTAGCGGGGTTGGTGGGGAGCTGTTTTTT
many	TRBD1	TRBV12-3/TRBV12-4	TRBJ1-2	CASSWGTGPYGYTF	TGTGCCAGCAGTTGGGGGACAGGGCCCTATGGCTACACCTTC
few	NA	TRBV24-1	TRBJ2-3	CASSLASATSDTQYF	TGTGCCAGCAGTTTAGCGAGCGCGACATCAGATACGCAGTATTTT
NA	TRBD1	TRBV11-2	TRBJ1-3	CASSLAGQSGNTIYF	TGTGCCAGCAGCTTGGCGGGACAGAGCGGAAACACCATATATTTT
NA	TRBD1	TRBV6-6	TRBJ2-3	CASSYFGGQGTNRGVDTQYF	TGTGCCAGCAGTTACTTTGGGGGACAGGGGACCAATAGGGGGGTGGATACGCAGTATTTT
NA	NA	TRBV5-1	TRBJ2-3	CASVLSTDTQYF	TGTGCCAGCGTCCTGAGCACAGATACGCAGTATTTT
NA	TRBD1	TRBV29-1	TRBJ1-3	CSVEAQGGRNTIYF	TGCAGCGTTGAGGCCCAGGGGGGAAGAAACACCATATATTTT
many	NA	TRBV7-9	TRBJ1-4	CASSFLQNEKLFF	TGTGCCAGCAGCTTTTTACAGAATGAAAAACTGTTTTTT
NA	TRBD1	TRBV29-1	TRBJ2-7	CSVEQGTEQYF	TGCAGCGTCGAACAGGGGACCGAGCAGTACTTC
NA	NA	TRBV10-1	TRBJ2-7	CASSARVTVDYEQYF	TGCGCCAGCAGTGCTAGAGTCACAGTCGACTACGAGCAGTACTTC
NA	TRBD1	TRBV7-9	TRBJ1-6	CASSLGPFGQAATSPLHF	TGTGCCAGCAGCTTAGGTCCTTTCGGACAGGCCGCTACTTCACCCCTCCACTTT
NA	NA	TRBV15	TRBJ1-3	CATSRDRASGNTIYF	TGTGCCACCAGCAGAGATCGGGCCTCTGGAAACACCATATATTTT
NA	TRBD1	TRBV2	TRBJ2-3	CASSGGDRGPLATQYF	TGTGCCAGCAGTGGAGGCGACAGGGGGCCGTTGGCTACGCAGTATTTT
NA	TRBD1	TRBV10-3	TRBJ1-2	CAISPGQGLYGYTF	TGTGCCATCAGTCCGGGACAGGGGCTCTATGGCTACACCTTC
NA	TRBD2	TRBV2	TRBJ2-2	CASQGLAGSGELFF	TGTGCCAGCCAAGGACTAGCGGGGTCCGGGGAGCTGTTTTTT
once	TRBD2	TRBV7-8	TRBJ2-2	CASSFGTSGAGELFF	TGTGCCAGCAGCTTCGGGACTAGCGGGGCCGGGGAGCTGTTTTTT
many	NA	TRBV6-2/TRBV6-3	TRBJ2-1	CARFLVWSYNEQFF	TGTGCCAGGTTCCTCGTCTGGTCCTACAATGAGCAGTTCTTC